This TCR beta chain comes out of a study of blood T cell repertoires in COVID-19. Germline CDR1 LGHNA, CDR2 YNFKEQ. The trim removed 5 bases at V and 1 base at J, leaving 16 bases unmatched. The CDR3 has 20 residues. Original processing notes: Amplification from reference gene primers served as the basis for estimated nucleated cell counts. Produced via immunoSEQ multiplex PCR; TCRdb's table is partial and in-frame only. Clone size and V and J calls were adopted from that table, with D and trimming inferred from the DNA. The sample includes approximately 240,000 clones, 84% of them seen just once. The chain combines TRBV4-2 with TRBJ2-3; 12 nucleotides agree with TRBD1. The sequenced sample consisted of peripheral blood. This TCR was sampled from a woman in her 40s who had recovered from COVID-19. This CDR3 reads CASSTQSGTGGLGGTDTQYF. As DNA, the CDR3 is TGTGCCAGCAGCACGCAATCCGGGACAGGGGGCTTAGGGGGCACAGATACGCAGTATTTT.